Sequencing of this TCR beta chain was carried out in a study of blood T cell repertoires in COVID-19. Overall study context: The study drew acute and convalescent COVID-19 samples from the United States, Italy and Spain.

The authors' processing: Amplifying reference gene primers gave estimates of nucleated cell counts. Sequencing used immunoSEQ multiplex PCR; TCRdb keeps in-frame clones, though not all of them. D and trimming were read from the DNA, whereas the V and J calls and clone size are those reported in that table. This sample carries around 130,000 clones, roughly 82% of them seen once, and the ten largest clones take around an eighth. The germline V and J ends were trimmed by 2 bases and 0 bases, with 23 bases remaining between them. Germline V gene sequence: CDR1 SGHNT, CDR2 YYREEE (reference sequence). This CDR3 comprises 19 residues.

The chain uses TRBV5-4 and TRBJ1-1; D possibly corresponds to TRBD1 (5 bases). Sequenced input: peripheral blood. The origin of this receptor is a human donor in a cohort sampled during active COVID-19. CDR3 nucleotide sequence: TGTGCCAGCAGCTTCCCTTCTATTCAGGGTCAATCAATGAACACTGAAGCTTTCTTT. Its translation: CASSFPSIQGQSMNTEAFF.